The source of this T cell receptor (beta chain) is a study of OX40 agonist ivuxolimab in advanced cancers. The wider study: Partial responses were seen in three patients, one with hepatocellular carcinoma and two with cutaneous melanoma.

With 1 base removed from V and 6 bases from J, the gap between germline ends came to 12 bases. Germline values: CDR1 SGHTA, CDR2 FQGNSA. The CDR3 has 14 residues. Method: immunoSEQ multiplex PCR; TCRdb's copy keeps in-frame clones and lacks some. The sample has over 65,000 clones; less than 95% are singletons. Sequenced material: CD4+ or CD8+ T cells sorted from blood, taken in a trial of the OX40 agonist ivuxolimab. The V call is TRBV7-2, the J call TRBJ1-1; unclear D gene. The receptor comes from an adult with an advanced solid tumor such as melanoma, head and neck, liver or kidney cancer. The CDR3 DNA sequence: TGTGCCAGCAGCTTAGTGGATGGAGACGCTGAAGCTTTCTTT. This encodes CASSLVDGDAEAFF.